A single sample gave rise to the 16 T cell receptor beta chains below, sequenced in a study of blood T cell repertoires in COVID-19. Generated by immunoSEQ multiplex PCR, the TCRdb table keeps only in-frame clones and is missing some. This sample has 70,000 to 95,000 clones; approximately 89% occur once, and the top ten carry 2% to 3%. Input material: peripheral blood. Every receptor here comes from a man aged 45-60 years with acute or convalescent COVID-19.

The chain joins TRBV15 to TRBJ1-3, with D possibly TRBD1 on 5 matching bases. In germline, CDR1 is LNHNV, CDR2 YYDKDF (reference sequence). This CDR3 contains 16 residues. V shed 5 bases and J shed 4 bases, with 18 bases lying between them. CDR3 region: CATSPRRPGNGNTIYF. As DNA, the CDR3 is TGTGCCACCAGCCCCCGAAGACCAGGGAACGGAAACACCATATATTTT.

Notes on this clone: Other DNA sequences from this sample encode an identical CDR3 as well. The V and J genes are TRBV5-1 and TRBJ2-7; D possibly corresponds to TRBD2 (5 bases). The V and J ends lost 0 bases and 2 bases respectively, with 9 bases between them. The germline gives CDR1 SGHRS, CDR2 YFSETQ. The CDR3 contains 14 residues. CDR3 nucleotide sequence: TGCGCCAGCAGCTTGGGGGCGGGTACCTACGAGCAGTACTTC. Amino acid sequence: CASSLGAGTYEQYF.

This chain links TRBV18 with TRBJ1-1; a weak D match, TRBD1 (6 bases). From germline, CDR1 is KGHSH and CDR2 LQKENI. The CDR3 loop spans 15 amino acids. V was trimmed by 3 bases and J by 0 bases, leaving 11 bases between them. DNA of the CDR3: TGTGCCAGCTCACCCTTGGACAGCATGAACACTGAAGCTTTCTTT. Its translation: CASSPLDSMNTEAFF.

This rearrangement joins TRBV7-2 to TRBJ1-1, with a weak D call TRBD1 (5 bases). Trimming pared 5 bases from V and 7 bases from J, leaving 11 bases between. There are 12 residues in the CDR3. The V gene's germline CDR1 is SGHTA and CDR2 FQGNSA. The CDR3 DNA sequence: TGTGCCAGCAGCCGGGGGAGGGTTGAAGCTTTCTTT. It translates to CASSRGRVEAFF.

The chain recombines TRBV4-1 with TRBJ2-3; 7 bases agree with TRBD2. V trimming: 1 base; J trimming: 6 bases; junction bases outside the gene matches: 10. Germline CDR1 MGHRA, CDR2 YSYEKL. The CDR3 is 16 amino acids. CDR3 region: CASSQGVRRSGDTQYF. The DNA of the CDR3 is TGCGCCAGCAGCCAAGGAGTTAGACGTAGCGGGGATACGCAGTATTTT.

The CDR3 region is CASSQGIAGNTEAFF. In nucleotides, the CDR3 is TGTGCCAGCAGCCAAGGAATCGCGGGGAACACTGAAGCTTTCTTT. The V gene is TRBV3-1 (or the pseudogene TRBV3-2), the J gene TRBJ1-1, with D hard to call. Germline CDR1 is LGHDT and CDR2 is YNNKEL (reference sequence). V was trimmed by 1 base and J by 1 base, leaving 10 bases between them. The CDR3 spans 15 residues.

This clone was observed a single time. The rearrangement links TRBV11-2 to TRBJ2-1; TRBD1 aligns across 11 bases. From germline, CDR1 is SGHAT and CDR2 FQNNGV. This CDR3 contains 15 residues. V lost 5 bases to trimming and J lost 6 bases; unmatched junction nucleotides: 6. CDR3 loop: CASSPGDRGANEQFF. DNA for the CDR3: TGTGCCAGCAGCCCCGGGGACAGGGGGGCCAATGAGCAGTTCTTC.

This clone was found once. CDR3 in DNA: TGTGCCAGCAGCGTCGGGACTAGCGGGAGTGATGAGCAGTTCTTC. It codes for CASSVGTSGSDEQFF. The chain has TRBV9 and TRBJ2-1; 14 bases map to TRBD2. CDR3 length equals 15 residues. In germline, CDR1 is SGDLS, CDR2 YYNGEE. Trimming removed 2 bases from V and 8 bases from J; junction bases left unmatched: 3. The full variable domain, its missing parts supplied by reference TRBV9 and TRBJ2-1, is DSGVTQTPKHLITATGQRVTLRCSPRSGDLSVYWYQQSLDQGLQFLIQYYNGEERAKGNILERFSAQQFPDLHSELNLSSLELGDSALYFCASSVGTSGSDEQFFGPGTRLTVL.

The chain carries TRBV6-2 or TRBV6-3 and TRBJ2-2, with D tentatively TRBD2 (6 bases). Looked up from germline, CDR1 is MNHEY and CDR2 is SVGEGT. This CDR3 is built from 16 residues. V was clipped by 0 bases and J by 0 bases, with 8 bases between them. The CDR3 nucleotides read TGTGCCAGCAGTTACTCGGCGGGGCCGAACACCGGGGAGCTGTTTTTT. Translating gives CASSYSAGPNTGELFF.

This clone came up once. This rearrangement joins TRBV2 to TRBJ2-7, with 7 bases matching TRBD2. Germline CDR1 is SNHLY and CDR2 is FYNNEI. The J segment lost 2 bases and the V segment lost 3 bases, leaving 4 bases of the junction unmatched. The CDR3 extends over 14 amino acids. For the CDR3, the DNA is TGTGCCAGCAGTGAGCGCGGGAGCGCCTACGAGCAGTACTTC. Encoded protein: CASSERGSAYEQYF.

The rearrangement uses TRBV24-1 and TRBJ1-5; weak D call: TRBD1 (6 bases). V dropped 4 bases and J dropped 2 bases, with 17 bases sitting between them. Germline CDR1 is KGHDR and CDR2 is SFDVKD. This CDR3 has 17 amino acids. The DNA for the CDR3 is TGTGCCACCAGTGAACCTGACAGGTTGTTTGGCAATCAGCCCCAGCATTTT. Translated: CATSEPDRLFGNQPQHF.

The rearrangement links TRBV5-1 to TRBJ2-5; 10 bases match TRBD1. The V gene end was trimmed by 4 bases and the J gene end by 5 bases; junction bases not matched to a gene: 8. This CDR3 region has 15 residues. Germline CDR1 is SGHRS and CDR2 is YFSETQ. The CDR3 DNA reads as TGCGCCAGCAGCCAGGGACAGGGGAAGTGGGAGACCCAGTACTTC. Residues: CASSQGQGKWETQYF.

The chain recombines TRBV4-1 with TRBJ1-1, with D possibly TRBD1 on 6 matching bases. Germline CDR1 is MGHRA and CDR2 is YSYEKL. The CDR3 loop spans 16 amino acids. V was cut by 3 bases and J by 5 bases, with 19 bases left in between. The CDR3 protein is CASSQATGTLGTEAFF. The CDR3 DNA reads TGCGCCAGCAGCCAGGCCACCGGGACACTGGGAACTGAAGCTTTCTTT.

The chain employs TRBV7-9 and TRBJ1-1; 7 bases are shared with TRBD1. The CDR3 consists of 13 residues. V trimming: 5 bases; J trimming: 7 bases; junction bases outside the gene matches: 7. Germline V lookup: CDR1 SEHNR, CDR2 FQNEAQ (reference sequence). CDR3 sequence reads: CASSLQGFSEAFF. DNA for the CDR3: TGTGCCAGCAGCCTACAGGGGTTTAGTGAAGCTTTCTTT. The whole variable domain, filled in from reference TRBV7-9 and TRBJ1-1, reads DTGVSQNPRHKITKRGQNVTFRCDPISEHNRLYWYRQTLGQGPEFLTYFQNEAQLEKSRLLSDRFSAERPKGSFSTLEIQRTEQGDSAMYLCASSLQGFSEAFFGQGTRLTVV.

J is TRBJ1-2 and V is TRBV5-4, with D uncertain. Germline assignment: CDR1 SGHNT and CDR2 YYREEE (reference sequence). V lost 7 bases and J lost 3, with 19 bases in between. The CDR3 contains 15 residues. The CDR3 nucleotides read TGTGCCAGCGAGAGACGGGGATCGACCGACTATGGCTACACCTTC. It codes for CASERRGSTDYGYTF.

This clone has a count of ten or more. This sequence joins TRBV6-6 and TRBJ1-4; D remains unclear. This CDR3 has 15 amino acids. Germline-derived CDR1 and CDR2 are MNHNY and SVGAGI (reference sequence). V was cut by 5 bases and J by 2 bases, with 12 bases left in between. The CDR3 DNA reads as TGTGCCAGCAGTCCGGGAAGTGGGACTAATGAAAAACTGTTTTTT. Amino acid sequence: CASSPGSGTNEKLFF.